This T cell receptor (beta chain) appears in the sequencing data of a study of control samples from healthy donors and cancer patients. Produced via immunoSEQ multiplex PCR; TCRdb's table is partial and in-frame only. Of approximately 220,000 clones listed, just under 95% were seen once; the top ten hold approximately 1.4%. This clone was found once. Sequenced material: blood. This TCR came from a man over 45 in good health.

CDR3 nucleotides: TGTGCCAGCAGTTTGGGGACGAACACTGAAGCTTTCTTT. It codes for CASSLGTNTEAFF. The chain employs TRBV12-3 or TRBV12-4 and TRBJ1-1, with TRBD1 as a possible D gene (5 bases). The CDR3 is 13 residues long. Trimming took off 3 bases at V and 1 base at J, with 6 bases between the two ends.